The 29 T cell receptor beta chains below all came from one sample that was sequenced in a study of beta chain features in type 1 diabetes. Isolated RNA was reverse transcribed in full, so expressed TCRB transcripts were sequenced. Repertoires were generated with immunoSEQ multiplex PCR, while TCRdb's copy carries only in-frame clones and drops some. The sample gives roughly 400,000 clones, more than 12% of which show up once; under 0.02% is in the top ten. Sequenced input: naive CD4+ T cells from blood. The receptors derive from a woman aged 18 to 35 in good health.

This clone was counted between two and nine times. V and J are TRBV29-1 and TRBJ2-5; 11 bases align to TRBD2. This CDR3 contains 16 residues. The germline V gene encodes CDR1 SQVTM and CDR2 ANQGSEA. J gave up 2 bases and V 6 bases, and 11 bases lay outside the gene matches. Here the CDR3 reads CSVIKLAGGLQETQYF. For the CDR3, the DNA is TGCAGCGTCATTAAATTAGCGGGAGGGCTTCAAGAGACCCAGTACTTC.

This clone was observed a handful of times. V and J are TRBV7-8 and TRBJ2-7; 10 bases line up with TRBD1. This CDR3 spans 16 amino acids. Germline V gene sequence: CDR1 SGHVS, CDR2 FQNEAQ. After removal of 2 bases from V and 9 bases from J, the junction contained 13 bases not matched to a gene. CDR3 DNA sequence: TGTGCCAGCAGCTTAATGTCGGCGGGACAGGGGCCGGGGCAGTACTTC. Amino acid sequence: CASSLMSAGQGPGQYF.

The chain uses TRBV19 and TRBJ2-1; 15 nucleotides agree with TRBD2. The CDR3 sequence is 14 residues long. Germline CDR1 is LNHDA and CDR2 is SQIVND (reference sequence). V lost 6 bases, J lost 8 bases, and 2 bases stayed unmatched. The CDR3 is CASRRTSGRDEQFF. For the CDR3, the DNA is TGTGCCAGTAGGCGGACTAGCGGGAGGGATGAGCAGTTCTTC.

The table lists this clone with a few counts. This chain links TRBV6-4 with TRBJ2-1, with D uncertain. V shed 4 bases and J shed 6 bases, with 13 bases lying between them. Looked up from germline, CDR1 is MRHNA and CDR2 is SNTAGT. This CDR3 has 14 amino acids. This chain's CDR3 is CASSGSSLGNEQFF. The CDR3 bases are TGTGCCAGCAGTGGGTCCTCCCTAGGCAATGAGCAGTTCTTC.

This clone was found a few times. The chain has TRBV7-2 and TRBJ2-3, with 11 bases lining up with TRBD1. The V segment lost 5 bases and the J segment 5 bases; nucleotides outside the gene matches: 3. The germline V gene has CDR1 SGHTA and CDR2 FQGNSA. This CDR3 spans 14 amino acids. CDR3 protein: CASSPGQGEDTQYF. For the CDR3, the DNA is TGTGCCAGCAGCCCGGGACAGGGGGAAGATACGCAGTATTTT.

This clone was observed a single time. The chain combines TRBV28 with TRBJ1-3; 7 positions match TRBD1. This CDR3 is 14 amino acids long. In germline, CDR1 is MDHEN, CDR2 SYDVKM. V trimming: 5 bases; J trimming: 2 bases; junction bases outside the gene matches: 3. CDR3 bases: TGTGCCAGCAGTACAGGGGTGGCTGGAAACACCATATATTTT. Translating it yields CASSTGVAGNTIYF.

In the case of this clone: Other DNA sequences in the same sample also yield this CDR3. The genes are TRBV5-1 and TRBJ1-1, with D maybe TRBD1 (6 bases). The germline CDR1 and CDR2 sequences are SGHRS and YFSETQ. The CDR3 is made up of 14 amino acids. Trimming shortened V by 3 bases and J by 1 base, and 10 bases separated the two germline ends. The CDR3 nucleotides read TGCGCCAGCAGCTGGGGACAATCGAACACTGAAGCTTTCTTT. Its translation is CASSWGQSNTEAFF.

The chain joins TRBV5-1 to TRBJ2-7; weak D call: TRBD1 (6 bases). CDR1 and CDR2 from the germline V gene are SGHRS and YFSETQ. V dropped 7 bases and J dropped 1 base, with 12 bases sitting between them. The CDR3 extends over 13 amino acids. The CDR3 is CASGRDISYEQYF. The CDR3 DNA reads as TGCGCCAGCGGCCGGGACATATCCTACGAGCAGTACTTC.

This chain links TRBV6-6 with TRBJ2-7; D may be TRBD2 (5 bases). Per the germline V gene, CDR1 is MNHNY and CDR2 is SVGAGI (reference sequence). The length of the CDR3 is 12 residues. V lost 6 bases to trimming and J lost 6 bases, with 12 bases between them. CDR3 loop: CASSHEGSEQYF. For the CDR3, the DNA is TGTGCCAGCAGCCATGAGGGTAGCGAGCAGTACTTC.

This clone was counted only a few times. The J gene is TRBJ2-7, the V gene TRBV25-1; TRBD1 might be the D (6 bases). The germline CDR1 and CDR2 sequences are MGHDK and SYGVNS. The V gene lost 4 bases and the J gene lost 3 bases, with 7 bases spanning the gap. The CDR3 loop spans 12 amino acids. The CDR3: CASSGGGYEQYF. As DNA, the CDR3 is TGTGCCAGCAGTGGAGGGGGCTACGAGCAGTACTTC.

This clone turned up a few times. The J gene is TRBJ2-5, the V gene TRBV4-1; D is ambiguous. CDR1 is MGHRA and CDR2 is YSYEKL in the germline V gene. This CDR3 is 15 amino acids long. V lost 0 bases to trimming and J lost 2 bases, with 10 bases between them. The CDR3 region is CASSQDQAGQETQYF. The DNA for the CDR3 is TGCGCCAGCAGCCAAGACCAAGCAGGACAAGAGACCCAGTACTTC.

This clone has just a few counts. This chain joins TRBV19 and TRBJ1-5, with 7 bases lining up with TRBD1. Germline CDR1 and CDR2: LNHDA and SQIVND (reference sequence). The CDR3 extends over 16 amino acids. V gave up 5 bases and J gave up 7 bases; unmatched junction bases: 14. Here the CDR3 DNA reads TGTGCCAGTAGTTCCGGGACAGTGGAAGAAGGGCAGCCCCAGCATTTT. Its protein is CASSSGTVEEGQPQHF.

This rearrangement joins TRBV7-3 to TRBJ2-2, with 13 positions matching TRBD2. Germline V gene sequence: CDR1 SGHTA, CDR2 FQGTGA. The CDR3 length is 15 residues. The V segment lost 4 bases and the J segment 6 bases; nucleotides outside the gene matches: 2. CDR3 DNA sequence: TGTGCCAGCAGCTCAGGACTAGCGGGAGCCGGGGAGCTGTTTTTT. The encoded protein is CASSSGLAGAGELFF.

The chain has TRBV16 and TRBJ2-7, with D tentatively TRBD1 (6 bases). With 1 base removed from V and 4 bases from J, the gap between germline ends came to 20 bases. Germline V gives CDR1 KGHSY, CDR2 FQNENV. The CDR3 sequence is 17 residues long. CDR3 protein: CASSQFLYGGPDYEQYF. The CDR3 DNA follows: TGTGCCAGCAGCCAATTTTTGTATGGGGGCCCTGATTACGAGCAGTACTTC.

The chain has TRBV9 and TRBJ2-1; tentatively, D is TRBD1 (5 bases). Germline assignment: CDR1 SGDLS and CDR2 YYNGEE. Trimming left V 0 bases short and J 4 bases short, with 11 bases between. The CDR3 is 15 amino acids. CDR3 nucleotides: TGTGCCAGCAGCGTAGGCCAAGGGGTGTACAATGAGCAGTTCTTC. This translates into CASSVGQGVYNEQFF.

The rearrangement links TRBV28 to TRBJ1-2; 8 nucleotides agree with TRBD1. Losses at the gene ends were 5 bases for V and 0 bases for J; bases not matched to a gene: 5. The CDR3 contains 15 residues. Germline V lookup: CDR1 MDHEN, CDR2 SYDVKM. CDR3 nucleotide sequence: TGTGCCAGCAGTATCCCACAGGGGGCTAACTATGGCTACACCTTC. Translated, it gives CASSIPQGANYGYTF.

This chain links TRBV9 with TRBJ1-2; 8 bases line up with TRBD1. Germline CDR1 reads SGDLS; CDR2 reads YYNGEE. This CDR3 has 15 residues. Germline trimming cut 3 bases from V and 3 bases from J; bases unmatched to any gene: 7. The CDR3 DNA reads as TGTGCCAGCAGCGCTCCAGACAGGGGATACTATGGCTACACCTTC. Translated, it gives CASSAPDRGYYGYTF.

A note on this clone: At one boundary the junction diverges from the germline segment, which might be a read error. The rearrangement joins TRBV7-2 to TRBJ2-7; TRBD2 is a possible D gene (5 bases). Germline V gene data show CDR1 as SGHTA and CDR2 as FQGNSA. This CDR3 comprises 15 residues. CDR3 bases: TGTGCCAGCAGCTATTCCCAGGCTAGCTCCCACGAGCAGTACTTC. Amino acids: CASSYSQASSHEQYF.

This clone turned up a few times. The V call is TRBV28, the J call TRBJ1-2; the D gene is possibly TRBD1 (5 bases). CDR3 length equals 13 residues. Trimming removed 5 bases at V and 4 bases at J, with 11 bases between. Germline CDR1 and CDR2: MDHEN and SYDVKM. CDR3: CASSPWGVYGYTF. The CDR3 DNA reads as TGTGCCAGCAGTCCTTGGGGGGTCTATGGCTACACCTTC.

This chain uses TRBV6-1 with TRBJ1-2; the D gene is possibly TRBD1 (5 bases). From germline, CDR1 is MNHNS and CDR2 SASEGT. Deletions cut 7 bases from V and 3 bases from J, with 12 bases between. The CDR3 contains 13 residues. CDR3 coding DNA: TGTGCCAGCATGGCAGGGCCGGACTATGGCTACACCTTC. It translates to CASMAGPDYGYTF.

The genes are TRBV7-9 and TRBJ1-1; a weak D match, TRBD1 (5 bases). The V and J ends lost 2 bases and 3 bases respectively, with 7 bases between them. The germline CDR1 and CDR2 sequences are SEHNR and FQNEAQ (reference sequence). This CDR3 comprises 13 residues. The CDR3: CASSLRGDTEAFF. The DNA of the CDR3 is TGTGCCAGCAGCTTAAGGGGCGACACTGAAGCTTTCTTT.

The chain employs TRBV2 and TRBJ2-3, with a weak D call TRBD1 (5 bases). Germline lookup yields CDR1 SNHLY and CDR2 FYNNEI. This CDR3 spans 13 amino acids. Trimming shortened V by 3 bases and J by 4 bases, and 8 bases separated the two germline ends. The CDR3 nucleotides read TGTGCCAGCAGTGACACAGGTGCAGATACGCAGTATTTT. Protein: CASSDTGADTQYF. The full variable domain, with the rest looked up from reference TRBV2 and TRBJ2-3, is EPEVTQTPSHQVTQMGQEVILRCVPISNHLYFYWYRQILGQKVEFLVSFYNNEISEKSEIFDDQFSVERPDGSNFTLKIRSTKLEDSAMYFCASSDTGADTQYFGPGTRLTVL.

This rearrangement joins TRBV10-3 to TRBJ2-1; possibly TRBD2 for D (6 bases). Trimming pared 6 bases from V and 7 bases from J, leaving 13 bases between. There are 13 residues in the CDR3. CDR1 ENHRY and CDR2 SYGVKD come from the germline V gene. CDR3 loop: CAIREVAANEQFF. CDR3 DNA sequence: TGTGCCATCAGGGAGGTAGCGGCAAATGAGCAGTTCTTC.

The chain has TRBV28 and TRBJ1-4; 7 positions agree with TRBD1. V lost 5 bases and J lost 10; bases outside the gene matches: 4. From germline, CDR1 is MDHEN and CDR2 SYDVKM. The CDR3 contains 12 residues. CDR3 residues: CASSGTVGKLFF. The CDR3 bases are TGTGCCAGCAGTGGGACAGTGGGAAAACTGTTTTTT.

The genes are TRBV18 and TRBJ2-1, with a possible D match to TRBD1 (6 bases). Trimming left V 4 bases short and J 10 bases short, with 11 bases between. From germline, CDR1 is KGHSH and CDR2 LQKENI. The CDR3 consists of 12 residues. CDR3 bases: TGTGCCAGCTCACAGGACAGCCCGGAGCAGTTCTTC. Encoded protein: CASSQDSPEQFF.

This chain links TRBV5-6 with TRBJ2-5; the match to TRBD1 covers 9 bases. Germline V gene lookup returns CDR1 SGHDT and CDR2 YYEEEE. CDR3 length: 14 amino acids. Trimming removed 2 bases from V and 4 bases from J; junction bases left unmatched: 3. In DNA form, the CDR3 reads TGTGCCAGCAGCTTCCCGGGACAGGGAGAGACCCAGTACTTC. Its protein product is CASSFPGQGETQYF.

V usage is TRBV7-8 and J usage is TRBJ1-1; possible D gene TRBD1, 5 bases. The V end was cut by 3 bases, the J end by 1 base, with 9 bases between. CDR1 is SGHVS, CDR2 FQNEAQ, per germline. This CDR3 has 14 residues. CDR3 in DNA: TGTGCCAGCAGCTTCGGCGACAGGAACACTGAAGCTTTCTTT. Amino acids: CASSFGDRNTEAFF.

This clone was counted only a few times. The J gene is TRBJ2-3, the V gene TRBV6-5, with D possibly matching TRBD2 (5 bases). V was shortened by 2 bases and J by 8 bases, with 8 bases between the two germline ends. CDR3 size: 12 residues. Germline V gene sequence: CDR1 MNHEY, CDR2 SVGAGI. The CDR3 region has the DNA TGTGCCAGCAGTTACGAGGGAACTACGCAGTATTTT. This encodes CASSYEGTTQYF.

The rearrangement joins TRBV29-1 to TRBJ2-5; 14 nucleotides match TRBD2. The J segment lost 5 bases and the V segment lost 8 bases, leaving 13 bases of the junction unmatched. Per the germline V gene, CDR1 is SQVTM and CDR2 is ANQGSEA. The CDR3 covers 16 residues. The CDR3 DNA follows: TGCAGCTCGCCGGGACTAGCGGGAGCGCCTGGGGAGACCCAGTACTTC. Protein sequence: CSSPGLAGAPGETQYF.